Included here is one T cell receptor beta chain sequence, with context. Its antigen is unidentified. The data derive from a study of T cells expressing NK-cell markers. For the study at large: Within the sequenced cohort of eight donors, seven exhibited HCMV seropositivity and one was seronegative. Study conclusions and caveats: NKG2C+ dominant clonotype frequencies in roughly six donors were roughly 1.0-7.5% of CD8+ T cells.

The CDR3 totals 15 residues. Germline values: CDR1 SGHKS, CDR2 YYEKEE (reference sequence). UMIs were included in TCR beta cDNA generated by 5'RACE template switching. TCRdb reanalyzed the 5' RACE reads, giving one entry per CDR3 protein sequence and no DNA. This sample contains 400,000 to 550,000 distinct CDR3 sequences. The source is a woman between 18 and 70 years old in good health. The chain combines TRBV5-5 with TRBJ2-1. The sample was blood T cells: a sorted CD56 or NKG2C T cell subset, CD4+ or CD8+ T cells, or bulk PBMC T cells (not recorded which). CDR3 loop: CASSRARDGYNEQFF.